This T cell receptor (beta chain) came from a study of blood T cell repertoires in COVID-19. Overall study context: Acute-phase and convalescent COVID-19 samples originated in the United States, Italy and Spain. Sample material is recorded as cDNA or gDNA derived from T cells, B-cell-depleted T cells, or PBMCs.

Produced via immunoSEQ multiplex PCR; TCRdb's table is partial and in-frame only. The top ten clones hold roughly 14% of a sample with around 200,000 clones, approximately 80% of them seen once. V shed 0 bases, J shed 4 bases, and the junction held 7 bases outside the gene matches. This CDR3 contains 17 residues. In germline, CDR1 is SGHAT, CDR2 FQNNGV. Patients from Seattle were sampled longitudinally, starting during active infection. The J gene is TRBJ1-2, the V gene TRBV11-2; TRBD1 aligns across 11 bases. The sequencing input was peripheral blood. This sequence was found in a woman aged 70-85 years with COVID-19, enrolled during active disease. CDR3 sequence: CASSLDVGQGAFYGYTF. CDR3 DNA sequence: TGTGCCAGCAGCTTAGATGTTGGACAGGGGGCTTTCTATGGCTACACCTTC.